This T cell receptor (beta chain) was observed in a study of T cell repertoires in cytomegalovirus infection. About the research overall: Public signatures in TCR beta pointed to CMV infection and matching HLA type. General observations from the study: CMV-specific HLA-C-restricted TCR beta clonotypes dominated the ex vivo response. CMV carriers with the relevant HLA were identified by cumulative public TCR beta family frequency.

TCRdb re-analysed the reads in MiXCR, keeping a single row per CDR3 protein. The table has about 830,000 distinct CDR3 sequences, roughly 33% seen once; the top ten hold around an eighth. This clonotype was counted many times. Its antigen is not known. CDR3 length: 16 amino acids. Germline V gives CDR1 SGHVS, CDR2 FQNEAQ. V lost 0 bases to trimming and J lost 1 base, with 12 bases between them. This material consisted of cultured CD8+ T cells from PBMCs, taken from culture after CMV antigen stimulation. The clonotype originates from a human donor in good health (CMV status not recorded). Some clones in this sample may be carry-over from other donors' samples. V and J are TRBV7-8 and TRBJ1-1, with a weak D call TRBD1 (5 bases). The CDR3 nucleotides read TGTGCCAGCAGCTTAGCGATTGACAGCCCGAACACTGAAGCTTTCTTT. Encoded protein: CASSLAIDSPNTEAFF.